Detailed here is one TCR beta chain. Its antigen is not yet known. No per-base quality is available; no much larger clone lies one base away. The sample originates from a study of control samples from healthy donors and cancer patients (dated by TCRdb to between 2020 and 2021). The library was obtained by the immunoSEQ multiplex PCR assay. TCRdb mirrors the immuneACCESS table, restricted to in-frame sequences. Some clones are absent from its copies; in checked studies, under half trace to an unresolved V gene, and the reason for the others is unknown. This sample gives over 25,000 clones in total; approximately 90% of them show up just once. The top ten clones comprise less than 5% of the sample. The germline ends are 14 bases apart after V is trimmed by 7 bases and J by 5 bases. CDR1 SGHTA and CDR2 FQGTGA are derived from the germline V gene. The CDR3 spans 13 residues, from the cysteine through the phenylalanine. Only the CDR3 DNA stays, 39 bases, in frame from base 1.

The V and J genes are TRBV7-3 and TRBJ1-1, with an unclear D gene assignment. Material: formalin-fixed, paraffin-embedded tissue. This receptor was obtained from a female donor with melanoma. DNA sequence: TGTGCCAGCAACCTAAGAAGAGGGACTGAAGCTTTCTTT. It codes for CASNLRRGTEAFF.